This TCR beta chain originates from a study of PD-1 blockade in classical Hodgkin lymphoma. Study observations and caveats: Baseline TCR diversity was reportedly lower in newly diagnosed patients than healthy donors.

Relapses following autologous stem cell transplantation were seen in all patients, with brentuximab vedotin exposure varying. Complete response, partial response or progressive disease was recorded as best response. With respect to this clone: Its antigen is as yet unknown.

Trimming cost V 1 base and J 7 bases, with 14 bases left between them. Per the germline V gene, CDR1 is SGHTA and CDR2 is FQGNSA. The CDR3 length is 14 residues. Data came from immunoSEQ multiplex PCR; TCRdb stores just in-frame clones and leaves some out. The data show about 100,000 clones, approximately 88% seen once. This TCR was sampled from a human donor with classical Hodgkin lymphoma. Sequencing used peripheral blood mononuclear cells (PBMCs), obtained at baseline. This chain links TRBV7-2 with TRBJ2-7; perhaps TRBD1 as D (6 bases). The CDR3 sequence is CASSLVQGLGEQYF. The CDR3 DNA reads TGTGCCAGCAGCTTAGTTCAGGGGCTGGGTGAGCAGTACTTC.